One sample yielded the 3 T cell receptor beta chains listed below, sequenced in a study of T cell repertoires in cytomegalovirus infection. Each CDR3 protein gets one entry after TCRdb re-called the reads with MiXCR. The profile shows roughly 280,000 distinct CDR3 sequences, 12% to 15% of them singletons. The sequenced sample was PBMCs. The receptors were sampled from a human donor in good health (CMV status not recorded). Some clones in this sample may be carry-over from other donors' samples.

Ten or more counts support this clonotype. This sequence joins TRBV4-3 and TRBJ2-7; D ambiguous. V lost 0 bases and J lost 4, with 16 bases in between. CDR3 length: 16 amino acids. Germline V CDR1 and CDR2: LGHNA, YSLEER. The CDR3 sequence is CASSQERNHWYYEQYF. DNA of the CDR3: TGCGCCAGCAGCCAAGAGCGGAACCATTGGTATTACGAGCAGTACTTC.

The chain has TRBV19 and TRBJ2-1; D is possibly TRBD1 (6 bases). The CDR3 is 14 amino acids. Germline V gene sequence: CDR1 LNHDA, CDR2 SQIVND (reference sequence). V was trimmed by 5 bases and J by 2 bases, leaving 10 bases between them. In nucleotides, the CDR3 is TGTGCCAGTAGTTTCAGGGGAACCTACAATGAGCAGTTCTTC. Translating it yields CASSFRGTYNEQFF.

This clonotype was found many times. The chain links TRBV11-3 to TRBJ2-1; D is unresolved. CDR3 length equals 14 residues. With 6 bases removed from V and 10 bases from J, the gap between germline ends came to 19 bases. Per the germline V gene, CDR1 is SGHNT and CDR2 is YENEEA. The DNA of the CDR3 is TGTGCCAGCAGTACGACCGGCCCCTCTAGGGAGCAGTTCTTC. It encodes CASSTTGPSREQFF.